One and the same sample provided the 31 T cell receptor beta chains below, sequenced in a study of blood T cell repertoires in COVID-19. Profiled with immunoSEQ multiplex PCR; TCRdb holds only in-frame clones, not every one. The data hold a few hundred thousand clones, with roughly 86% observed a single time. Sequencing used PBMCs or T cells enriched from blood (not recorded which). The receptors stem from a man younger than 30 with acute COVID-19.

The chain has TRBV23-1 and TRBJ1-2; D is perhaps TRBD1 (6 bases). TRBV23-1 is treated as an ORF (open reading frame) with a function not yet certain. The CDR3 loop spans 15 amino acids. V was clipped by 5 bases and J by 3 bases, with 16 bases between them. CDR3: CASSERRTEHYGYTF. Written as DNA, the CDR3 is TGCGCCAGCAGTGAGAGACGGACAGAACACTATGGCTACACCTTC.

The chain has TRBV19 and TRBJ1-2, with D tentatively TRBD1 (5 bases). CDR1 LNHDA and CDR2 SQIVND come from the germline V gene (reference sequence). V was cut by 5 bases and J by 2 bases, with 18 bases left in between. The CDR3 runs to 16 residues. For the CDR3, the DNA is TGTGCCAGTAGTCTCACCCTCGAGGCAGGGAACTATGGCTACACCTTC. It codes for CASSLTLEAGNYGYTF.

Ten or more counts support this clone. This chain links TRBV25-1 with TRBJ2-3, with 8 bases matching TRBD2. Germline trimming cut 3 bases from V and 1 base from J; bases unmatched to any gene: 3. From germline, CDR1 is MGHDK and CDR2 SYGVNS. The CDR3 covers 15 residues. In DNA, the CDR3 is TGTGCCAGCAGTGACGGGCGGGAGGGCACAGATACGCAGTATTTT. Its translation is CASSDGREGTDTQYF.

The rearrangement joins TRBV6-5 to TRBJ2-5; weak D call: TRBD2 (6 bases). CDR3 length equals 15 residues. CDR1 MNHEY and CDR2 SVGAGI come from the germline V gene. Trimming removed 0 bases from V and 7 bases from J, with 15 bases in between. The CDR3 here is CASSYSAGTLGTQYF. DNA of the CDR3: TGTGCCAGCAGTTACTCGGCAGGGACTTTGGGGACCCAGTACTTC.

This chain uses TRBV18 with TRBJ1-3, with 8 bases lining up with TRBD1. Trimming removed 3 bases from V and 4 bases from J; junction bases left unmatched: 8. CDR1 and CDR2 (germline): KGHSH, LQKENI. The CDR3 has 16 residues. For the CDR3, the DNA is TGTGCCAGCTCACCTTCTAAGACAGGGGTCGGAAACACCATATATTTT. It yields the protein CASSPSKTGVGNTIYF. Combining the CDR3 with reference TRBV18 and TRBJ1-3 gives the whole variable domain NAGVMQNPRHLVRRRGQEARLRCSPMKGHSHVYWYRQLPEEGLKFMVYLQKENIIDESGMPKERFSAEFPKEGPSILRIQQVVRGDSAAYFCASSPSKTGVGNTIYFGEGSWLTVV.

The chain couples TRBV28 to TRBJ1-5; 7 nucleotides align to TRBD1. J was trimmed by 4 bases and V by 7 bases; bases with no gene match: 10. Germline-derived CDR1 and CDR2 are MDHEN and SYDVKM. The CDR3 consists of 15 residues. The CDR3 region has the DNA TGTGCCAGCATCCCAGGGACAGAAAAAAATCAGCCCCAGCATTTT. Translating gives CASIPGTEKNQPQHF.

The chain links TRBV10-2 to TRBJ1-1; TRBD1 aligns across 7 bases. Germline assignment: CDR1 WSHSY and CDR2 SAAADI. The CDR3 has 15 residues. The junction had 6 bases not matched to a gene; V was cut back by 5 bases and J by 0 bases. The CDR3 sequence is CASSQTTGMNTEAFF. CDR3 bases: TGCGCCAGCAGTCAGACGACAGGGATGAACACTGAAGCTTTCTTT.

The CDR3 spells CASSVAVQETQYF. The DNA of the CDR3 is TGTGCCAGCAGCGTAGCAGTCCAAGAGACCCAGTACTTC. The J gene is TRBJ2-5, the V gene TRBV9; D is ambiguous. The CDR3 spans 13 residues. V lost 0 bases, J lost 1 base, and 4 bases lay in between. The germline gives CDR1 SGDLS, CDR2 YYNGEE. The whole variable domain, remainder taken from reference TRBV9 and TRBJ2-5, is DSGVTQTPKHLITATGQRVTLRCSPRSGDLSVYWYQQSLDQGLQFLIQYYNGEERAKGNILERFSAQQFPDLHSELNLSSLELGDSALYFCASSVAVQETQYFGPGTRLLVL.

CDR3: CASSLVGRGPGLDEKLFF. The DNA of the CDR3 is TGCGCCAGCAGCTTGGTCGGCAGGGGGCCTGGATTAGATGAAAAACTGTTTTTT. The rearrangement joins TRBV5-1 to TRBJ1-4; 8 nucleotides align to TRBD1. Germline CDR1 reads SGHRS; CDR2 reads YFSETQ. V shed 0 bases and J 6 bases; nucleotides not matched to a gene: 13. CDR3 length: 18 residues. Full variable domain (outside the CDR3, taken from reference TRBV5-1 and TRBJ1-4): KAGVTQTPRYLIKTRGQQVTLSCSPISGHRSVSWYQQTPGQGLQFLFEYFSETQRNKGNFPGRFSGRQFSNSRSEMNVSTLELGDSALYLCASSLVGRGPGLDEKLFFGSGTQLSVL.

The rearrangement joins TRBV29-1 to TRBJ1-2; 8 bases line up with TRBD1. J was trimmed by 8 bases and V by 7 bases; bases with no gene match: 9. This CDR3 has 12 amino acids. Germline lookup yields CDR1 SQVTM and CDR2 ANQGSEA. In nucleotides, the CDR3 is TGCAGCGCCCAGGACAGGGTCGAAGGCTACACCTTC. This codes for CSAQDRVEGYTF.

This chain uses TRBV5-1 with TRBJ1-4; TRBD1 agrees at 10 bases. The length of the CDR3 is 15 residues. Per the germline V gene, CDR1 is SGHRS and CDR2 is YFSETQ. V dropped 1 base and J dropped 6; count of bases not matched to a gene: 3. The CDR3 bases are TGCGCCAGCAGCTTGACCGGGACAGGGGATGAAAAACTGTTTTTT. It translates to CASSLTGTGDEKLFF.

In its sample, this clone was seen once. The rearrangement joins TRBV30 to TRBJ2-1; possible D gene TRBD1, 6 bases. The germline CDR1 and CDR2 sequences are GTSNPN and SVGIG (reference sequence). This CDR3 is built from 13 residues. V gave up 2 bases and J gave up 6 bases, with 11 bases separating them. The CDR3 sequence is CAWSQPGANEQFF. CDR3 sequence (DNA): TGTGCCTGGAGTCAGCCAGGGGCCAATGAGCAGTTCTTC.

The chain couples TRBV19 to TRBJ1-5; 7 bases align to TRBD1. Germline V gene sequence: CDR1 LNHDA, CDR2 SQIVND (reference sequence). CDR3 size: 14 residues. Trimming at V came to 5 bases and at J to 2 bases, leaving 3 bases not matched to a gene. DNA for the CDR3: TGTGCCAGTAGTCAAACAGGGGGCAATCAGCCCCAGCATTTT. Protein: CASSQTGGNQPQHF.

The rearrangement uses TRBV18 and TRBJ2-7; possibly TRBD1 for D (6 bases). This CDR3 has 15 residues. Germline V gives CDR1 KGHSH, CDR2 LQKENI. Trimming removed 3 bases at V and 5 bases at J, with 17 bases between. The CDR3, as DNA: TGTGCCAGCTCACCTCTCAAGGAACAGGGCCACGAGCAGTACTTC. Its translation is CASSPLKEQGHEQYF.

CDR3 bases: TGTGCCAGCAGTGAACCAACGACACGCGAAAAACTGTTTTTT. It yields the protein CASSEPTTREKLFF. This chain joins TRBV6-1 and TRBJ1-4; unclear D gene. This CDR3 has 14 residues. CDR1 is MNHNS, CDR2 SASEGT, per germline. The V end lost 2 bases, the J end lost 8 bases, and 12 bases lay between the germline ends.

This clone was counted a single time. The same CDR3 arises from other DNA sequences in this sample as well. The chain recombines TRBV6-5 with TRBJ1-2; perhaps TRBD1 as D (6 bases). The CDR3 has 13 residues. Germline loops: CDR1 MNHEY, CDR2 SVGAGI. Trimming shortened V by 6 bases and J by 1 base, and 9 bases separated the two germline ends. The CDR3 loop is CASRPDSNYGYTF. DNA for the CDR3: TGTGCCAGCAGGCCGGACAGTAACTATGGCTACACCTTC.

This chain joins TRBV28 and TRBJ1-1; a weak D match, TRBD1 (6 bases). Per germline, CDR1 MDHEN and CDR2 SYDVKM. The CDR3 is 15 residues long. V lost 5 bases, J lost 0 bases, and 13 bases lay in between. The CDR3 here is CASSGSGTLNTEAFF. DNA of the CDR3: TGTGCCAGCAGTGGATCCGGGACACTGAACACTGAAGCTTTCTTT.

V gene TRBV11-2 combines with J gene TRBJ2-1; D ambiguous. This CDR3 spans 13 amino acids. Trimming shortened V by 2 bases and J by 5 bases, and 7 bases separated the two germline ends. Germline CDR1 SGHAT, CDR2 FQNNGV. The CDR3 DNA follows: TGTGCCAGCAGCTTAACCGCAGACAATGAGCAGTTCTTC. Amino acid sequence: CASSLTADNEQFF.

The DNA for the CDR3 is TGTGCCAGCAGGACAGGGCTTAGCAATCAGCCCCAGCATTTT. Its translation: CASRTGLSNQPQHF. The chain carries TRBV27 and TRBJ1-5; TRBD1 matches 7 bases. Germline CDR1 is MNHEY and CDR2 is SMNVEV (reference sequence). V lost 6 bases to trimming and J lost 0 bases; unmatched junction nucleotides: 2. The CDR3 totals 14 residues.

The rearrangement uses TRBV5-4 and TRBJ2-7; TRBD2 matches at 10 bases. Germline trimming cut 2 bases from V and 0 bases from J; bases unmatched to any gene: 2. This CDR3 contains 15 residues. Germline V gene sequence: CDR1 SGHNT, CDR2 YYREEE (reference sequence). The CDR3 here is CASSFIAGGSYEQYF. The CDR3 nucleotides read TGTGCCAGCAGCTTCATAGCGGGAGGCTCCTACGAGCAGTACTTC.

This chain links TRBV6-1 with TRBJ1-3; the match to TRBD1 covers 8 bases. CDR1 and CDR2 (germline): MNHNS, SASEGT. CDR3 length: 14 residues. J lost 5 bases, V lost 1 base, and 1 base had no gene match. The chain's CDR3 is CASSEGTGRNTIYF. DNA of the CDR3: TGTGCCAGCAGTGAAGGGACAGGGCGAAACACCATATATTTT.

V and J are TRBV5-5 and TRBJ2-3; D not resolved. The CDR3 has 12 residues. V was trimmed by 6 bases and J by 2 bases, leaving 7 bases between them. CDR1 is SGHKS and CDR2 is YYEKEE in the germline V gene (reference sequence). CDR3 protein: CASTPVTDTQYF. The CDR3 region has the DNA TGTGCCAGCACCCCCGTCACAGATACGCAGTATTTT.

This chain uses TRBV5-1 with TRBJ2-5, with TRBD1 identical over 7 bases. The CDR3 totals 16 residues. Per germline, CDR1 SGHRS and CDR2 YFSETQ. Losses at the gene ends were 1 base for V and 3 bases for J; bases not matched to a gene: 9. Here the CDR3 reads CASSLPAGTEKETQYF. The CDR3 DNA sequence: TGCGCCAGCAGCTTGCCCGCCGGGACAGAGAAAGAGACCCAGTACTTC.

This clone was found once. The rearrangement uses TRBV9 and TRBJ2-3; no clear D. CDR3 length equals 16 residues. Germline CDR1 reads SGDLS; CDR2 reads YYNGEE. The V end was cut by 0 bases, the J end by 2 bases, with 13 bases between. The CDR3 protein is CASSVGPGSDTDTQYF. Written as DNA, the CDR3 is TGTGCCAGCAGCGTAGGGCCAGGATCGGACACAGATACGCAGTATTTT.

The chain carries TRBV7-9 and TRBJ2-3; D gene uncertain. The germline V gene encodes CDR1 SEHNR and CDR2 FQNEAQ (reference sequence). This CDR3 comprises 12 residues. Trimming removed 5 bases from V and 4 bases from J, with 7 bases in between. In DNA, the CDR3 is TGTGCCAGCAGCCACAACCCAGATACGCAGTATTTT. Its translation is CASSHNPDTQYF.

The CDR3 coding sequence is TGTGCCAGCTCACCGGAAGACTACAGCACAACTAATGAAAAACTGTTTTTT. It codes for CASSPEDYSTTNEKLFF. The chain recombines TRBV18 with TRBJ1-4; D unclear. V was pared by 3 bases and J by 0 bases, with 14 bases between. The CDR3 has 17 residues. In germline, CDR1 is KGHSH, CDR2 LQKENI.

The chain employs TRBV5-6 and TRBJ1-2; 8 bases are shared with TRBD1. Germline lookup yields CDR1 SGHDT and CDR2 YYEEEE. The CDR3 extends over 14 amino acids. The V segment lost 4 bases and the J segment 4 bases; nucleotides outside the gene matches: 6. This chain's CDR3 is CASSLTGTGYGYTF. The CDR3 nucleotides are TGTGCCAGCAGCCTTACCGGGACAGGCTATGGCTACACCTTC.

The chain couples TRBV9 to TRBJ2-7, with TRBD2 identical over 8 bases. The CDR3 length is 15 residues. The V and J ends lost 2 bases and 3 bases, in that order; junction bases with no gene match: 7. Germline V gives CDR1 SGDLS, CDR2 YYNGEE. CDR3 region: CASSVTGTRDYEQYF. The CDR3 DNA sequence: TGTGCCAGCAGCGTTACCGGGACTAGGGACTACGAGCAGTACTTC. Together with reference TRBV9 and TRBJ2-7, the CDR3 gives the full variable domain: DSGVTQTPKHLITATGQRVTLRCSPRSGDLSVYWYQQSLDQGLQFLIQYYNGEERAKGNILERFSAQQFPDLHSELNLSSLELGDSALYFCASSVTGTRDYEQYFGPGTRLTVT.

The chain combines TRBV28 with TRBJ1-5; TRBD1 agrees at 7 bases. The V segment lost 5 bases and the J segment 1 base; nucleotides outside the gene matches: 11. The germline gives CDR1 MDHEN, CDR2 SYDVKM. The CDR3 is 17 residues long. CDR3 DNA: TGTGCCAGCAGTACCCCGGGACAGCTGTCCAGCAATCAGCCCCAGCATTTT. Protein: CASSTPGQLSSNQPQHF.

This chain joins TRBV2 and TRBJ2-2; no reliable D call. Trimming removed 7 bases from V and 0 bases from J, with 6 bases in between. This CDR3 spans 13 amino acids. Germline loops: CDR1 SNHLY, CDR2 FYNNEI. Here the CDR3 DNA reads TGTGCCAGCAAGCGAACGAACACCGGGGAGCTGTTTTTT. Residues: CASKRTNTGELFF.

This clone was counted between two and nine times. The CDR3 sequence is CSVVTSGMNTGELFF. CDR3 nucleotides: TGCAGCGTCGTCACTAGCGGGATGAACACCGGGGAGCTGTTTTTT. V gene TRBV29-1 combines with J gene TRBJ2-2; TRBD2 agrees at 10 bases. The CDR3 consists of 15 residues. J was trimmed by 1 base and V by 6 bases; bases with no gene match: 5. Germline lookup yields CDR1 SQVTM and CDR2 ANQGSEA.